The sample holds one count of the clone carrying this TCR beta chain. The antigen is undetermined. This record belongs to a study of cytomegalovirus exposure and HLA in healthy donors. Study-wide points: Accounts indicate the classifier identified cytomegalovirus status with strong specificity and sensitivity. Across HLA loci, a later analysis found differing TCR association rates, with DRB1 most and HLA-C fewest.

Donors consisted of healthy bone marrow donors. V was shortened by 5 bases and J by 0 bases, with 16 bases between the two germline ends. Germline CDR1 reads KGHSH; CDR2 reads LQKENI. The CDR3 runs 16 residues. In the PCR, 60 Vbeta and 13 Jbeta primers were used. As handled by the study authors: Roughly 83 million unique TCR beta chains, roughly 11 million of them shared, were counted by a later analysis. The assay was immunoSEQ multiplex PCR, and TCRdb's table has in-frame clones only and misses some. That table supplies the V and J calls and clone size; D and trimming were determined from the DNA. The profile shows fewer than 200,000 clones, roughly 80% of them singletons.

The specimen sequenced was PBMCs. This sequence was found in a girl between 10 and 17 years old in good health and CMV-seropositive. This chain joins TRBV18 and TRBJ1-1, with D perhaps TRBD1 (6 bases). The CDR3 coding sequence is TGTGCCAGCTCATCCCTTCCGACAGGATTGAACACTGAAGCTTTCTTT. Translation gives CASSSLPTGLNTEAFF.